The 21 T cell receptor beta chains below were found in one sample sequenced in a study of response to subunit inactivated influenza vaccine. TCRdb itself ran the RT-PCR reads through MiXCR, one entry per CDR3 protein. This sample has roughly 700,000 distinct CDR3 sequences, with approximately 15% found just once. The source was PBMCs from blood, collected about 14 days before vaccination. The receptors originated from a man aged 50 to 59 who received an inactivated influenza vaccine.

There are a few counts of this clonotype. The chain has TRBV10-3 and TRBJ2-7; TRBD2 agrees at 13 bases. The germline gives CDR1 ENHRY, CDR2 SYGVKD. V shed 4 bases and J 5 bases; nucleotides not matched to a gene: 17. CDR3 length: 19 residues. CDR3 region: CAISGGQAMTSGRFNEQYF. As DNA, the CDR3 is TGTGCCATCAGTGGGGGACAGGCGATGACTAGCGGGAGGTTCAACGAGCAGTACTTC.

Many counts were recorded for this clonotype. This chain links TRBV28 with TRBJ2-7; TRBD2 matches 12 bases. Germline CDR1 is MDHEN and CDR2 is SYDVKM. V was pared by 6 bases and J by 7 bases, with 10 bases of the junction left unmatched. The CDR3 length is 15 residues. The CDR3 here is CASRLALAGGREQYF. In DNA form, the CDR3 reads TGTGCCAGCAGGTTAGCTCTAGCGGGAGGGCGAGAGCAGTACTTC.

V gene TRBV20-1 combines with J gene TRBJ1-4, with no clear D. CDR3 length equals 16 residues. Germline lookup yields CDR1 DFQATT and CDR2 SNEGSKA (reference sequence). V lost 6 bases and J lost 0, with 17 bases in between. CDR3 bases: TGCAGTGCGATCCATCAAGGGAGATCAACTAATGAAAAACTGTTTTTT. Translating gives CSAIHQGRSTNEKLFF.

This chain joins TRBV5-1 and TRBJ1-1; D remains ambiguous. Germline CDR1 reads SGHRS; CDR2 reads YFSETQ. The CDR3 is made up of 16 amino acids. V was shortened by 0 bases and J by 5 bases, with 17 bases between the two germline ends. CDR3 sequence reads: CASSLGGLGQDTEAFF. CDR3 bases: TGCGCCAGCAGCTTGGGAGGATTAGGCCAGGATACTGAAGCTTTCTTT.

V is TRBV6-5 and J is TRBJ2-1; D is undetermined. The CDR3 is 16 amino acids. Germline CDR1 is MNHEY and CDR2 is SVGAGI. V lost 4 bases and J 5 bases, leaving 18 bases between the germline ends. The CDR3 here is CASSSEGPGGNNEQFF. The CDR3 DNA sequence: TGTGCCAGCAGTTCCGAAGGCCCGGGCGGTAACAATGAGCAGTTCTTC.

In DNA, the CDR3 is TGTGCCAGCAGTTACGGTTTTATGGGGGACACTGAAGCTTTCTTT. Its protein is CASSYGFMGDTEAFF. The J gene is TRBJ1-1, the V gene TRBV6-5; TRBD1 might be the D (5 bases). V shed 2 bases and J shed 3 bases, with 13 bases lying between them. CDR3 length: 15 residues. Germline values: CDR1 MNHEY, CDR2 SVGAGI.

The rearrangement uses TRBV6-1 and TRBJ2-7; 8 positions match TRBD1. The germline V gene has CDR1 MNHNS and CDR2 SASEGT. This CDR3 has 18 amino acids. The junction had 18 bases not matched to a gene; V was cut back by 6 bases and J by 2 bases. CDR3 coding DNA: TGTGCCAGCAGGGACAGGGAGAATTCTTTTTGGTCCGCCTACGAGCAGTACTTC. Translation: CASRDRENSFWSAYEQYF.

CDR3 protein: CASSPEVAGARTGELFF. CDR3 nucleotide sequence: TGTGCCAGCAGCCCCGAAGTGGCGGGGGCCAGGACCGGGGAGCTGTTTTTT. The chain joins TRBV4-2 to TRBJ2-2; TRBD2 might be the D (7 bases). Germline V gives CDR1 LGHNA, CDR2 YNFKEQ. There are 17 residues in the CDR3. V lost 4 bases to trimming and J lost 5 bases, with 20 bases between them.

This clonotype was detected a few times. V and J are TRBV25-1 and TRBJ1-3; 7 positions agree with TRBD1. The CDR3 sequence is 14 residues long. CDR1 MGHDK and CDR2 SYGVNS come from the germline V gene. V shed 7 bases, J shed 0 bases, and the junction held 3 bases outside the gene matches. The CDR3 here is CASKGANSGNTIYF. CDR3 sequence (DNA): TGTGCCAGCAAGGGGGCGAACTCTGGAAACACCATATATTTT. The variable domain in full, completed from reference TRBV25-1 and TRBJ1-3, reads EADIYQTPRYLVIGTGKKITLECSQTMGHDKMYWYQQDPGMELHLIHYSYGVNSTEKGDLSSESTVSRIRTEHFPLTLESARPSHTSQYLCASKGANSGNTIYFGEGSWLTVV.

The chain employs TRBV10-3 and TRBJ1-5, with D perhaps matching TRBD1 (6 bases). Trimming cost V 10 bases and J 0 bases, with 10 bases left between them. CDR1 ENHRY and CDR2 SYGVKD come from the germline V gene. This CDR3 region has 13 residues. The CDR3 here is CATNRDSNQPQHF. The CDR3 bases are TGTGCCACAAACAGGGATAGCAATCAGCCCCAGCATTTT.

V and J are TRBV20-1 and TRBJ2-3, with 8 bases that match TRBD2. The V and J ends lost 4 bases and 4 bases, in that order; junction bases with no gene match: 13. CDR3 size: 16 residues. The germline V gene has CDR1 DFQATT and CDR2 SNEGSKA (reference sequence). The CDR3 DNA is TGCAGTGCTACAGGACTAGCCGCACGAACAGCAGATACGCAGTATTTT. Translated, it gives CSATGLAARTADTQYF.

J is TRBJ2-1 and V is TRBV24-1, with 10 bases aligning to TRBD2. Trimming cost V 7 bases and J 7 bases; bases outside gene matches: 9. Germline CDR1 KGHDR, CDR2 SFDVKD. This CDR3 has 15 residues. Here the CDR3 reads CATSGLAGVRNEQFF. CDR3 nucleotide sequence: TGTGCCACCAGCGGTCTAGCGGGAGTACGTAATGAGCAGTTCTTC.

The rearrangement links TRBV4-3 to TRBJ2-7; perhaps TRBD1 as D (8 bases). Trimming left V 1 base short and J 4 bases short, with 14 bases between. The CDR3 contains 15 residues. CDR1 is LGHNA, CDR2 YSLEER, per germline. This CDR3 is CASSQAGQGGYEQYF. The CDR3 region has the DNA TGCGCCAGCAGCCAAGCCGGACAGGGAGGGTACGAGCAGTACTTC.

This clonotype turned up a few times. The rearrangement joins TRBV6-1 to TRBJ2-3, with TRBD2 matching over 8 bases. CDR3 size: 15 residues. Trimming at V came to 3 bases and at J to 6 bases, leaving 8 bases not matched to a gene. CDR1 is MNHNS, CDR2 SASEGT, per germline. CDR3 loop: CASSDPGGALDTQYF. For the CDR3, the DNA is TGTGCCAGCAGTGACCCCGGGGGGGCCCTTGATACGCAGTATTTT.

V and J are TRBV20-1 and TRBJ2-3; 12 bases align to TRBD2. V shed 0 bases, J shed 5 bases, and the junction held 3 bases outside the gene matches. Germline values: CDR1 DFQATT, CDR2 SNEGSKA (reference sequence). This CDR3 contains 15 residues. The CDR3 here is CSAREEGLAGDTQYF. CDR3 sequence (DNA): TGCAGTGCTAGAGAAGAGGGACTAGCGGGAGATACGCAGTATTTT.

In this sample, this clonotype turned up once. The chain joins TRBV3-1 to TRBJ2-7; 7 bases line up with TRBD2. J lost 0 bases, V lost 1 base, and 3 bases had no gene match. Per the germline V gene, CDR1 is LGHDT and CDR2 is YNNKEL (reference sequence). The CDR3 covers 15 residues. Here the CDR3 reads CASSQAGGGSYEQYF. CDR3 nucleotide sequence: TGTGCCAGCAGCCAAGCGGGAGGAGGCTCCTACGAGCAGTACTTC.

The chain is built from TRBV2 and TRBJ2-7; D perhaps matches TRBD2 (6 bases). This CDR3 is built from 15 residues. Trimming took 6 bases from V and 5 from J, leaving 20 bases between them. The V gene's germline CDR1 is SNHLY and CDR2 FYNNEI. In DNA, the CDR3 is TGTGCCAGCAGCAGTCAGGGAGGCCGGGTCGACGAGCAGTACTTC. Translated, it gives CASSSQGGRVDEQYF.

This chain connects TRBV7-2 to TRBJ2-7, with 8 bases matching TRBD1. V was clipped by 3 bases and J by 3 bases; unmatched bases: 4. Germline V gene data show CDR1 as SGHTA and CDR2 as FQGNSA. This CDR3 is 14 amino acids long. The CDR3, as DNA: TGTGCCAGCAGCTTCGGGACAGGATTCTACGAGCAGTACTTC. It encodes CASSFGTGFYEQYF. Variable domain in full (rest from reference TRBV7-2 and TRBJ2-7): GAGVSQSPSNKVTEKGKDVELRCDPISGHTALYWYRQSLGQGLEFLIYFQGNSAPDKSGLPSDRFSAERTGGSVSTLTIQRTQQEDSAVYLCASSFGTGFYEQYFGPGTRLTVT.

V is TRBV2 and J is TRBJ2-7; a possible D gene is TRBD2 (7 bases). CDR3 length equals 14 residues. CDR1 is SNHLY and CDR2 is FYNNEI in the germline V gene. V lost 7 bases and J 5 bases, leaving 18 bases between the germline ends. The CDR3 sequence is CASTQSGGADEQYF. Written as DNA, the CDR3 is TGTGCCAGCACCCAAAGTGGGGGGGCGGACGAGCAGTACTTC.

This clonotype was observed at least ten times. The CDR3 reads CASNRDSYQETQYF. The CDR3 DNA reads TGTGCCAGCAATCGGGACAGCTACCAAGAGACCCAGTACTTC. The J gene is TRBJ2-5, the V gene TRBV2; 7 positions match TRBD1. This CDR3 contains 14 residues. Germline values: CDR1 SNHLY, CDR2 FYNNEI. With 7 bases clipped from V and 0 bases from J, the junction kept 5 bases outside the gene matches. The variable domain in full, with the rest retrieved from reference TRBV2 and TRBJ2-5, is EPEVTQTPSHQVTQMGQEVILRCVPISNHLYFYWYRQILGQKVEFLVSFYNNEISEKSEIFDDQFSVERPDGSNFTLKIRSTKLEDSAMYFCASNRDSYQETQYFGPGTRLLVL.

The chain carries TRBV20-1 and TRBJ1-4; D gene ambiguous. Looked up from germline, CDR1 is DFQATT and CDR2 is SNEGSKA (reference sequence). The germline V and J ends were trimmed by 1 base and 0 bases, with 9 bases remaining between them. This CDR3 region has 15 residues. The CDR3 is CSARVGSSTNEKLFF. CDR3 DNA: TGCAGTGCTAGAGTCGGGTCCTCAACTAATGAAAAACTGTTTTTT.